Here is one T cell receptor beta chain with its context. As handled by the study authors: Amplifying reference gene primers gave estimates of nucleated cell counts. TCRdb keeps only in-frame clones here, not all; method: immunoSEQ multiplex PCR. That table supplies the V and J calls and clone size; D and trimming were determined from the DNA. The repertoire holds 200,000 or so clones, with about nine tenths as singletons. These data belong to a study of blood T cell repertoires in COVID-19. In the study overall: Sites in the United States, Italy and Spain provided acute and convalescent COVID-19 samples.

The germline gives CDR1 LNHDA, CDR2 SQIVND (reference sequence). V trimming: 6 bases; J trimming: 0 bases; junction bases outside the gene matches: 4. The CDR3 totals 15 residues. The TCR originated in a man between 70 and 80 years old with active or convalescent COVID-19. The chain carries TRBV19 and TRBJ1-4, with 7 bases matching TRBD1. What was sequenced was peripheral blood. CDR3: CASRDRRATNEKLFF. CDR3 bases: TGTGCCAGTAGGGACAGGCGAGCAACTAATGAAAAACTGTTTTTT.